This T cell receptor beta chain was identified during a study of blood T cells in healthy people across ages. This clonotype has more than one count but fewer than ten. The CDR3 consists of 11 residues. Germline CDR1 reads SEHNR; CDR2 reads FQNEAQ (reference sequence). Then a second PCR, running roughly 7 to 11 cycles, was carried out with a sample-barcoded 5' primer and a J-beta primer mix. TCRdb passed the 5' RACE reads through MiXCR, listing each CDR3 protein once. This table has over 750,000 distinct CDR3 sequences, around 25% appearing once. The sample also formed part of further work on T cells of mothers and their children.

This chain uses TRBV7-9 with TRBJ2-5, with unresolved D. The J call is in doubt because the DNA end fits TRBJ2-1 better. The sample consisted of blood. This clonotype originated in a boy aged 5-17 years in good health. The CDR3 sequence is CASRLEAEQFF. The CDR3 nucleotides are TGTGCCAGCAGATTGGAAGCGGAGCAGTTCTTC.